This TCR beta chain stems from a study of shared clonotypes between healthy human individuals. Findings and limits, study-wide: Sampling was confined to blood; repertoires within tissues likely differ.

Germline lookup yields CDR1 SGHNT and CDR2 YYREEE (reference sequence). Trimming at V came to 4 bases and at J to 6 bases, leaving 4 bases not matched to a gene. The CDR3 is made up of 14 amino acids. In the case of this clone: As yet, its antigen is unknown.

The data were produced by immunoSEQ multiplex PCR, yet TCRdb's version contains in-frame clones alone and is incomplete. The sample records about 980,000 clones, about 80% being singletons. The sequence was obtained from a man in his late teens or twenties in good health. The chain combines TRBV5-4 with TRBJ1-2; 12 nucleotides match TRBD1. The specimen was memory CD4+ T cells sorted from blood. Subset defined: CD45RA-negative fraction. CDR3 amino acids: CASSVGTGGNGYTF. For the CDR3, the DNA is TGTGCCAGCAGCGTAGGGACAGGGGGCAATGGCTACACCTTC.